This record covers a single T cell receptor beta chain. The entry originates in a study of T cell responses to AZD1222 COVID-19 vaccine. Second-dose recipients at about 4 or about 12 weeks were treated as one pooled group. Produced via immunoSEQ multiplex PCR; TCRdb's table is partial and in-frame only. The sample holds approximately 80,000 clones, over 75% seen once. Trimming left V 3 bases short and J 8 bases short, with 14 bases between. The CDR3 contains 14 residues. Germline loops: CDR1 SGHRS, CDR2 YFSETQ. V gene TRBV5-1 combines with J gene TRBJ1-4; D not resolved. This material consisted of peripheral blood, taken 28 days after the second AZD1222 dose. This receptor was obtained from an adult who received the AZD1222 COVID-19 vaccine. For the CDR3, the DNA is TGCGCCAGCAGCTCTACAATAGGGAGGGAAAAACTGTTTTTT. Its protein is CASSSTIGREKLFF.